A single sample is the source of the 26 T cell receptor beta chains below, sequenced in a study of Ad26.COV2.S vaccination and SARS-CoV-2 variants. Assay: immunoSEQ multiplex PCR; the TCRdb copy retains only in-frame clones and omits some. The sample has roughly 350,000 clones, around 87% seen once. The treatment: some 19 received Ad26.COV2.S at low or high dose, single or two shots; 5 received placebo; per-sample allocation not given. The study sampled participants on day 63 after the first vaccine or placebo injection. The specimen was peripheral blood, collected in a trial of Ad26.COV2.S vaccine versus placebo. The receptors originated from a person aged 18-65 years who received the Ad26.COV2.S COVID-19 vaccine or a placebo.

The chain employs TRBV5-5 and TRBJ1-1; D perhaps matches TRBD1 (6 bases). The CDR3 extends over 17 amino acids. Germline values: CDR1 SGHKS, CDR2 YYEKEE (reference sequence). Trimming removed 0 bases at V and 1 base at J, with 16 bases between. CDR3 bases: TGTGCCAGCAGCTTGGACAGGGTAGGGAGATGGAACACTGAAGCTTTCTTT. This gives the protein CASSLDRVGRWNTEAFF.

This clone was found many times. V is TRBV9 and J is TRBJ1-1, with D possibly TRBD1 on 6 matching bases. Germline V gene data show CDR1 as SGDLS and CDR2 as YYNGEE. This CDR3 contains 14 residues. V lost 4 bases, J lost 5 bases, and 15 bases lay in between. In nucleotides, the CDR3 is TGTGCCAGCAGCCCCTGGGGGGCAGGGACTGAAGCTTTCTTT. Its translation: CASSPWGAGTEAFF.

The chain carries TRBV3-1 (or the pseudogene TRBV3-2) and TRBJ2-3; D is uncertain. The CDR3 length is 14 residues. Germline V CDR1 and CDR2: LGHDT, YNNKEL (reference sequence). With 1 base removed from V and 2 bases from J, the gap between germline ends came to 7 bases. The CDR3 protein is CASSQVPFTDTQYF. In nucleotides, the CDR3 is TGTGCCAGCAGCCAAGTGCCCTTCACAGATACGCAGTATTTT.

V and J are TRBV5-4 and TRBJ2-7, with 9 bases fitting TRBD2. V shed 0 bases, J shed 0 bases, and the junction held 4 bases outside the gene matches. The CDR3 is made up of 16 amino acids. Germline CDR1 and CDR2: SGHNT and YYREEE (reference sequence). The CDR3 bases are TGTGCCAGCAGCTTGGGTCTAGCGGGGAACTCCTACGAGCAGTACTTC. Translated, it gives CASSLGLAGNSYEQYF.

Points on this clone: At the DNA level, this CDR3 is encoded by other sequences in the same sample as well. The chain uses TRBV27 and TRBJ2-7; D may be TRBD1 (5 bases). Germline V gives CDR1 MNHEY, CDR2 SMNVEV (reference sequence). Trimming left V 2 bases short and J 3 bases short, with 8 bases between. The CDR3 is 13 amino acids. For the CDR3, the DNA is TGTGCCAGCAGTTTAAGGGGTGGCTACGAGCAGTACTTC. Translated, it gives CASSLRGGYEQYF.

In its sample, this clone was seen a few times. The chain employs TRBV7-3 and TRBJ1-1; D not certain. Looked up from germline, CDR1 is SGHTA and CDR2 is FQGTGA. The V and J ends lost 3 bases and 11 bases respectively, with 16 bases between them. This CDR3 has 13 residues. CDR3 DNA: TGTGCCAGCAGCTTTGGAGGAAACCACCGCGCTTTCTTT. Translation: CASSFGGNHRAFF.

The J gene is TRBJ2-6, the V gene TRBV11-3; the D is unclear. Trimming cost V 7 bases and J 0 bases, with 16 bases left between them. The germline gives CDR1 SGHNT, CDR2 YENEEA. The CDR3 is 17 residues long. The CDR3 loop is CASILRRSFSGANVLTF. The CDR3 bases are TGTGCCAGCATACTTCGGCGGAGTTTCTCTGGGGCCAACGTCCTGACTTTC.

This chain uses TRBV18 with TRBJ1-1, with unresolved D. CDR1 KGHSH and CDR2 LQKENI come from the germline V gene. The length of the CDR3 is 14 residues. Trimming removed 2 bases from V and 2 bases from J, with 9 bases in between. The CDR3 nucleotides read TGTGCCAGCTCACCAAAGGGCCCCAACACTGAAGCTTTCTTT. This translates into CASSPKGPNTEAFF.

With regard to this clone: Within the sample, other DNA sequences also encode this same CDR3. This chain uses TRBV5-1 with TRBJ2-2; D is uncertain. CDR3 length equals 14 residues. Germline V lookup: CDR1 SGHRS, CDR2 YFSETQ. The V end was cut by 2 bases, the J end by 2 bases, with 7 bases between. CDR3 nucleotides: TGCGCCAGCAGCTTACGCCAAAACACCGGGGAGCTGTTTTTT. As protein: CASSLRQNTGELFF.

Of note for this clone: The identical CDR3 is also encoded by other nucleotide sequences in the sample. CDR3 in amino acids: CATSRTGGTDTQYF. DNA of the CDR3: TGTGCCACCAGCAGGACAGGGGGCACAGATACGCAGTATTTT. This chain links TRBV24-1 with TRBJ2-3; 9 positions agree with TRBD1. The V gene end was trimmed by 7 bases and the J gene end by 1 base; junction bases not matched to a gene: 2. Germline V gene data show CDR1 as KGHDR and CDR2 as SFDVKD. The CDR3 runs to 14 residues.

The chain employs TRBV28 and TRBJ2-4; D gene unclear. CDR1 is MDHEN, CDR2 SYDVKM, per germline. This CDR3 is 11 amino acids long. V shed 2 bases and J shed 7 bases, with 3 bases lying between them. The CDR3 DNA sequence: TGTGCCAGCAGTTTAGTTAACATTCAGTACTTC. Translating it yields CASSLVNIQYF.

This chain connects TRBV19 to TRBJ2-1; D is ambiguous. From germline, CDR1 is LNHDA and CDR2 SQIVND (reference sequence). The CDR3 covers 13 residues. The germline V and J ends were trimmed by 5 bases and 8 bases, with 13 bases remaining between them. Written as DNA, the CDR3 is TGTGCCAGTAGTCTTCGACCGGACGATGAGCAGTTCTTC. Translation: CASSLRPDDEQFF.

The chain recombines TRBV13 with TRBJ2-2; 9 nucleotides agree with TRBD1. Germline CDR1 reads PRHDT; CDR2 reads FYEKMQ (reference sequence). The CDR3 contains 15 residues. J lost 4 bases, V lost 0 bases, and 0 bases had no gene match. CDR3 residues: CASSLGTGGTGELFF. For the CDR3, the DNA is TGTGCCAGCAGCTTAGGGACAGGGGGCACCGGGGAGCTGTTTTTT.

J is TRBJ1-4 and V is TRBV5-1, with TRBD1 matching 11 bases. The CDR3 is 15 residues long. Unmatched junction bases numbered 4, after V lost 3 bases and J lost 6 bases. Per the germline V gene, CDR1 is SGHRS and CDR2 is YFSETQ. CDR3 sequence: CASSSPGQGDEKLFF. CDR3 DNA sequence: TGCGCCAGCAGCTCGCCGGGACAGGGGGATGAAAAACTGTTTTTT.

There are a few counts of this clone. The V gene is TRBV7-3, the J gene TRBJ1-2, with D possibly being TRBD1 (5 bases). Germline V CDR1 and CDR2: SGHTA, FQGTGA. V lost 5 bases and J lost 4, with 17 bases in between. The length of the CDR3 is 15 residues. The CDR3 spells CASSARGGASYGYTF. CDR3 coding DNA: TGTGCCAGCAGCGCAAGGGGAGGGGCGAGCTATGGCTACACCTTC.

This chain connects TRBV18 to TRBJ1-6; D is ambiguous. CDR1 is KGHSH and CDR2 is LQKENI in the germline V gene. CDR3 length equals 17 residues. V was pared by 1 base and J by 10 bases, with 20 bases between. Here the CDR3 reads CASSPQSTNKLGSPLHF. CDR3 DNA sequence: TGTGCCAGCTCACCACAATCGACGAACAAATTGGGATCACCCCTCCACTTT.

The chain has TRBV7-9 and TRBJ2-3, with TRBD1 matching over 8 bases. The trim removed 2 bases at V and 2 bases at J, leaving 9 bases unmatched. In germline, CDR1 is SEHNR, CDR2 FQNEAQ (reference sequence). The CDR3 consists of 17 residues. CDR3 amino acids: CASSLRWGDRTTDTQYF. In DNA form, the CDR3 reads TGTGCCAGCAGCTTAAGGTGGGGGGACAGGACCACAGATACGCAGTATTTT.

The chain employs TRBV28 and TRBJ1-5, with no clear D. The V end was cut by 3 bases, the J end by 9 bases, with 6 bases between. CDR1 and CDR2 from the germline V gene are MDHEN and SYDVKM. This CDR3 is 11 amino acids long. DNA of the CDR3: TGTGCCAGCAGTTTGCGAGGGCCCCAGCATTTT. It yields the protein CASSLRGPQHF.

The J gene is TRBJ1-6, the V gene TRBV2; possible D gene TRBD1, 5 bases. Per the germline V gene, CDR1 is SNHLY and CDR2 is FYNNEI. CDR3 length equals 16 residues. Trimming cost V 7 bases and J 8 bases, with 21 bases left between them. CDR3 DNA sequence: TGTGCCAGCACGGGGATGGAGACGGGGGGTGATTCACCCCTCCACTTT. It specifies CASTGMETGGDSPLHF.

The V gene is TRBV19, the J gene TRBJ2-3; 10 bases align to TRBD2. Trimming at V came to 4 bases and at J to 1 base, leaving 5 bases not matched to a gene. This CDR3 has 16 amino acids. Germline CDR1 reads LNHDA; CDR2 reads SQIVND (reference sequence). CDR3 region: CASSTLAGVGTDTQYF. CDR3 bases: TGTGCCAGTAGTACCCTAGCGGGGGTCGGCACAGATACGCAGTATTTT.

CDR3 loop: CASSLVDWGGISWTEAFF. The CDR3 DNA sequence: TGTGCCAGCAGCTTAGTTGACTGGGGGGGAATTTCGTGGACTGAAGCTTTCTTT. This chain uses TRBV13 with TRBJ1-1, with a tentative D call TRBD1 (5 bases). Germline V gene data show CDR1 as PRHDT and CDR2 as FYEKMQ (reference sequence). V was trimmed by 1 base and J by 5 bases, leaving 23 bases between them. The length of the CDR3 is 18 residues.

This clone appeared a few times. The J gene is TRBJ2-7, the V gene TRBV5-4; 9 bases agree with TRBD2. Germline values: CDR1 SGHNT, CDR2 YYREEE (reference sequence). The V segment lost 0 bases and the J segment 2 bases; nucleotides outside the gene matches: 3. CDR3 length equals 15 residues. The CDR3: CASSLVGGGAYEQYF. CDR3 DNA sequence: TGTGCCAGCAGCTTGGTCGGCGGGGGGGCCTACGAGCAGTACTTC.

The chain combines TRBV3-1 (or the pseudogene TRBV3-2) with TRBJ2-5, with D possibly being TRBD1 (6 bases). Trimming removed 0 bases at V and 6 bases at J, with 11 bases between. The CDR3 is 14 amino acids. Germline assignment: CDR1 LGHDT and CDR2 YNNKEL (reference sequence). CDR3 sequence (DNA): TGTGCCAGCAGCCAAGATGGGGGCGTGCAGACCCAGTACTTC. Amino acids: CASSQDGGVQTQYF.

J is TRBJ2-5 and V is TRBV19; a possible D gene is TRBD2 (6 bases). Per germline, CDR1 LNHDA and CDR2 SQIVND (reference sequence). V shed 3 bases and J shed 2 bases, with 10 bases lying between them. The CDR3 runs 14 residues. The CDR3 bases are TGTGCCAGTAGTATGGCTAGCGCACAAGAGACCCAGTACTTC. It is translated as CASSMASAQETQYF.

This chain links TRBV11-2 with TRBJ2-7; 7 nucleotides match TRBD1. CDR3 length equals 14 residues. Trimming took 2 bases from V and 3 from J; bases not matched to a gene: 4. CDR1 is SGHAT, CDR2 FQNNGV, per germline. The CDR3 DNA reads TGTGCCAGCAGCTTAATAGGGGGCGGCTACGAGCAGTACTTC. Its protein is CASSLIGGGYEQYF. The full variable domain, completed using reference TRBV11-2 and TRBJ2-7, is EAGVAQSPRYKIIEKRQSVAFWCNPISGHATLYWYQQILGQGPKLLIQFQNNGVVDDSQLPKDRFSAERLKGVDSTLKIQPAKLEDSAVYLCASSLIGGGYEQYFGPGTRLTVT.

The rearrangement joins TRBV15 to TRBJ1-1, with TRBD1 identical over 7 bases. Germline CDR1 is LNHNV and CDR2 is YYDKDF (reference sequence). The CDR3 length is 16 residues. The trim removed 1 base at V and 0 bases at J, leaving 5 bases unmatched. The CDR3 spells CATSRGQGLMNTEAFF. The DNA for the CDR3 is TGTGCCACCAGCAGAGGACAGGGCCTAATGAACACTGAAGCTTTCTTT.